These 6 T cell receptor beta chains came from one sample sequenced in a study of blood T cells in healthy people across ages. Combining a sample-barcoded 5' primer with a J-beta primer mix, a second PCR ran for 7 to 11 cycles. TCRdb itself ran the 5' RACE reads through MiXCR, one entry per CDR3 protein. Altogether over a million distinct CDR3 sequences are present, around 39% being singletons, with the ten largest covering roughly 7.7%. Source material: blood. The receptor set was obtained from a young woman in good health.

This clonotype was recorded many times. The gene calls are TRBV20-1 and TRBJ2-5; tentative D call: TRBD2 (5 bases). The CDR3 contains 12 residues. V lost 3 bases, J lost 1 base, and 6 bases lay in between. The germline V gene has CDR1 DFQATT and CDR2 SNEGSKA (reference sequence). The CDR3 loop is CSASGLQETQYF. The CDR3 coding sequence is TGCAGTGCTAGTGGACTCCAAGAGACCCAGTACTTC.

The gene calls are TRBV7-2 and TRBJ1-1, with TRBD1 matching 9 bases. Germline V gene sequence: CDR1 SGHTA, CDR2 FQGNSA. The CDR3 has 16 residues. The V and J ends lost 5 bases and 4 bases, in that order; junction bases with no gene match: 11. The CDR3 DNA reads as TGTGCCAGCAGCGGGGACAGGGCACGTCGTACCACTGAAGCTTTCTTT. Protein sequence: CASSGDRARRTTEAFF.

J is TRBJ2-7 and V is TRBV18; 9 nucleotides agree with TRBD2. CDR3 length: 16 amino acids. J lost 6 bases, V lost 3 bases, and 12 bases had no gene match. Per the germline V gene, CDR1 is KGHSH and CDR2 is LQKENI. CDR3 sequence reads: CASSPRQGDSGGEQYF. The CDR3 DNA reads TGTGCCAGCTCACCGAGGCAGGGTGATAGCGGGGGCGAGCAGTACTTC. The whole variable domain, filled in from reference TRBV18 and TRBJ2-7, reads NAGVMQNPRHLVRRRGQEARLRCSPMKGHSHVYWYRQLPEEGLKFMVYLQKENIIDESGMPKERFSAEFPKEGPSILRIQQVVRGDSAAYFCASSPRQGDSGGEQYFGPGTRLTVT.

V is TRBV28 and J is TRBJ1-2; a possible D gene is TRBD1 (5 bases). Trimming took 5 bases from V and 4 from J, leaving 20 bases between them. CDR1 MDHEN and CDR2 SYDVKM come from the germline V gene. CDR3 length: 16 amino acids. The CDR3 sequence is CASSTPGPPKGYGYTF. The CDR3 DNA reads TGTGCCAGCAGTACACCGGGACCCCCGAAGGGCTATGGCTACACCTTC.

This clonotype has at least ten counts. V gene TRBV4-1 combines with J gene TRBJ2-3; maybe TRBD1 (6 bases). Germline lookup yields CDR1 MGHRA and CDR2 YSYEKL. The CDR3 consists of 15 residues. Trimming cost V 4 bases and J 5 bases, with 16 bases left between them. DNA for the CDR3: TGCGCCAGCAGCCCTACAAACAGGGCAGTAGATACGCAGTATTTT. It translates to CASSPTNRAVDTQYF.

Points on this clonotype: This may be a read error, as it is one base from a much larger clone. V usage is TRBV3-1 and J usage is TRBJ2-1; D is possibly TRBD2 (5 bases). The length of the CDR3 is 12 residues. Germline CDR1 reads LGHDT; CDR2 reads YNNKEL (reference sequence). The CDR3 loop reads CASSQLSGEQLF. In DNA form, the CDR3 reads TGTGCCAGCAGCCAGCTAAGCGGTGAGCAGCTCTTC.